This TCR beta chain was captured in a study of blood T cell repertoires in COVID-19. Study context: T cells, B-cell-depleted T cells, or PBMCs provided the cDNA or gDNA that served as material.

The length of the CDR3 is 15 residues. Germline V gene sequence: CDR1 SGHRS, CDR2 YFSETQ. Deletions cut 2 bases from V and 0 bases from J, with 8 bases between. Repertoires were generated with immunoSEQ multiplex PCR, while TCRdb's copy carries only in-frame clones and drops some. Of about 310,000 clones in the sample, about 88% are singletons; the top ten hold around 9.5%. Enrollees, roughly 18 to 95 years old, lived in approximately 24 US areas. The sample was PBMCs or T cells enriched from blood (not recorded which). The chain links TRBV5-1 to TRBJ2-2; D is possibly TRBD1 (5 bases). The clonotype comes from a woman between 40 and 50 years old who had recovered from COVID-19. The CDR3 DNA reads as TGCGCCAGCAGCTTAGGACACTCGAACACCGGGGAGCTGTTTTTT. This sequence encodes CASSLGHSNTGELFF.